The 28 T cell receptor beta chains in this list originate from one sample, sequenced in a study of CD8+CD57+ T cells in acquired aplastic anemia (dated by TCRdb to 2017 to 2018). Sequenced using an Illumina HiSeq 2000. Profiling of TCR beta VDJ combinations and CDR3 sequences used genomic DNA as the template. Using fastp at Q25 and MiXCR, TCRdb reprocessed the public reads and kept productive beta chains. Every CDR3 protein is listed once, alongside the most common genes and DNA of its rows. The sample table holds 200,000 to 250,000 distinct CDR3 sequences, of which 40% to 50% were seen once. Approximately 7.8% of the sample lies in the top ten. The patients picked for sequencing were ones in whom flow cytometry had shown an expansion of CD8+CD57+ cells. The sequenced material came from sorted CD4+, CD8+, or CD8+CD57+ T cells (not recorded which) from PBMCs. These TCRs come from a human donor with aplastic anemia.

On this clonotype: No conserved phenylalanine or tryptophan ends this CDR3, so it is likely a read error. The rearrangement uses TRBV7-6 and TRBJ1-2; 7 bases line up with TRBD1. Germline V gives CDR1 SGHVS, CDR2 FNYEAQ. V gave up 4 bases and J gave up 1 base; unmatched junction bases: 9. The CDR3 is made up of 16 amino acids. Here the CDR3 reads CASSSRTGEGNYGYTL. The CDR3, as DNA: TGTGCCAGCAGCTCGCGGACAGGAGAGGGTAACTATGGCTACACCCTC.

This clonotype was recorded many times. This chain joins TRBV20-1 and TRBJ2-7; possible D gene TRBD2, 5 bases. With 4 bases removed from V and 3 bases from J, the gap between germline ends came to 19 bases. The germline CDR1 and CDR2 sequences are DFQATT and SNEGSKA (reference sequence). The CDR3 is made up of 15 amino acids. For the CDR3, the DNA is TGCAGTGCTAACGACGTAGCGCGGGCCCTCTACGAGCAGTACTTC. Protein product: CSANDVARALYEQYF.

In its sample, this clonotype was seen once. The chain employs TRBV6-5 and TRBJ1-4, with D unresolved. V was trimmed by 6 bases and J by 4 bases, leaving 18 bases between them. CDR1 and CDR2 from the germline V gene are MNHEY and SVGAGI. The CDR3 is 16 amino acids. CDR3 sequence reads: CASSLALADFNEKLFF. As DNA, the CDR3 is TGTGCCAGCAGCCTAGCCTTGGCAGACTTTAATGAAAAACTGTTTTTT.

The gene calls are TRBV10-3 and TRBJ2-7; no clear D gene. Trimming left V 8 bases short and J 3 bases short, with 8 bases between. The CDR3 consists of 11 residues. Per the germline V gene, CDR1 is ENHRY and CDR2 is SYGVKD. The CDR3 here is CAIQGGYEQYF. As DNA, the CDR3 is TGTGCCATCCAAGGTGGCTACGAGCAGTACTTC.

This clonotype was picked up many times. This sequence joins TRBV19 and TRBJ1-1; maybe TRBD1 (6 bases). Germline V CDR1 and CDR2: LNHDA, SQIVND (reference sequence). The CDR3 extends over 16 amino acids. V was pared by 7 bases and J by 1 base, with 19 bases between. For the CDR3, the DNA is TGTGCCAGTAATCCAGGGGCGATTGCCGGGAACACTGAAGCTTTCTTT. Its translation is CASNPGAIAGNTEAFF.

The rearrangement uses TRBV24-1 and TRBJ2-7; D gene unclear. Germline CDR1 KGHDR, CDR2 SFDVKD. This CDR3 is 11 amino acids long. Trimming shortened V by 4 bases and J by 5 bases, and 5 bases separated the two germline ends. In DNA form, the CDR3 reads TGTGCCACCAGTGAGGTCGACGAGCAGTACTTC. This encodes CATSEVDEQYF.

The genes are TRBV10-3 and TRBJ1-2; D is unresolved. CDR3 length: 13 residues. Trimming left V 0 bases short and J 5 bases short, with 7 bases between. Germline assignment: CDR1 ENHRY and CDR2 SYGVKD. CDR3 residues: CAISESPPYGYTF. CDR3 DNA sequence: TGTGCCATCAGTGAGTCCCCGCCTTATGGCTACACCTTC.

The V gene is TRBV4-1, the J gene TRBJ1-2; the D gene is possibly TRBD1 (5 bases). CDR1 is MGHRA, CDR2 YSYEKL, per germline. CDR3 size: 16 residues. V lost 2 bases to trimming and J lost 4 bases, with 17 bases between them. The CDR3 reads CASSQPTHRSSYGYTF. The CDR3, as DNA: TGCGCCAGCAGCCAACCGACCCACAGGTCGAGCTATGGCTACACCTTC.

The chain is built from TRBV19 and TRBJ1-6; 7 bases fit TRBD1. Germline V lookup: CDR1 LNHDA, CDR2 SQIVND (reference sequence). This CDR3 has 13 amino acids. Trimming cost V 4 bases and J 9 bases; bases outside gene matches: 3. As DNA, the CDR3 is TGTGCCAGTAGTAATAACAGGGGTTCACCCCTCCACTTT. Its protein product is CASSNNRGSPLHF.

With respect to this clonotype: A much larger clone lies a single base off, so this may be a read error. V usage is TRBV5-1 and J usage is TRBJ1-1; D not certain. In germline, CDR1 is SGHRS, CDR2 YFSETQ. The CDR3 contains 14 residues. This CDR3 reads CASSLYGLNIEAFF. The CDR3 DNA sequence: TGCGCCAGCAGCTTGTACGGGCTGAACATTGAAGCTTTCTTT. The entire variable domain, with the rest obtained from reference TRBV5-1 and TRBJ1-1, is as follows: KAGVTQTPRYLIKTRGQQVTLSCSPISGHRSVSWYQQTPGQGLQFLFEYFSETQRNKGNFPGRFSGRQFSNSRSEMNVSTLELGDSALYLCASSLYGLNIEAFFGQGTRLTVV.

There are many counts of this clonotype. The chain combines TRBV15 with TRBJ1-1, with a weak D call TRBD1 (5 bases). CDR3 length equals 15 residues. V was clipped by 1 base and J by 1 base, with 10 bases between them. Per the germline V gene, CDR1 is LNHNV and CDR2 is YYDKDF (reference sequence). CDR3 region: CATSRGWDGNTEAFF. CDR3 in DNA: TGTGCCACCAGCAGAGGGTGGGACGGGAACACTGAAGCTTTCTTT.

In its sample, this clonotype was seen many times. The chain links TRBV19 to TRBJ2-7, with TRBD1 matching 8 bases. V trimming: 8 bases; J trimming: 6 bases; junction bases outside the gene matches: 3. There are 11 residues in the CDR3. Germline values: CDR1 LNHDA, CDR2 SQIVND (reference sequence). In nucleotides, the CDR3 is TGTGCCAGTTCGACAGGGGTCGAGCAGTACTTC. It specifies CASSTGVEQYF.

J is TRBJ2-5 and V is TRBV20-1; 12 bases align to TRBD2. J lost 2 bases, V lost 0 bases, and 10 bases had no gene match. The germline gives CDR1 DFQATT, CDR2 SNEGSKA (reference sequence). The CDR3 is 18 amino acids. The CDR3 DNA sequence: TGCAGTGCTAGAGATCTTCTAGCGGGGGGGCGAGGTCAAGAGACCCAGTACTTC. This encodes CSARDLLAGGRGQETQYF.

In its sample, this clonotype was seen many times. The genes are TRBV20-1 and TRBJ2-7, with 9 bases identical to TRBD1. V gave up 3 bases and J gave up 5 bases; unmatched junction bases: 8. Germline values: CDR1 DFQATT, CDR2 SNEGSKA (reference sequence). The CDR3 has 14 residues. The CDR3 DNA reads TGCAGTGCTAGGGCGATGGACAGGGGCCACGAGCAGTACTTC. This translates into CSARAMDRGHEQYF.

The chain is built from TRBV30 and TRBJ1-1, with D perhaps TRBD1 (5 bases). This CDR3 region has 13 residues. V gave up 1 base and J gave up 3 bases, with 9 bases separating them. Per the germline V gene, CDR1 is GTSNPN and CDR2 is SVGIG (reference sequence). CDR3 bases: TGTGCCTGGAGTGGAACGGGGGACACTGAAGCTTTCTTT. It translates to CAWSGTGDTEAFF. Filled out from reference TRBV30 and TRBJ1-1, the complete variable domain reads SQTIHQWPATLVQPVGSPLSLECTVEGTSNPNLYWYRQAAGRGLQLLFYSVGIGQISSEVPQNLSASRPQDRQFILSSKKLLLSDSGFYLCAWSGTGDTEAFFGQGTRLTVV.

The chain carries TRBV20-1 and TRBJ2-1; 8 nucleotides match TRBD1. The trim removed 5 bases at V and 8 bases at J, leaving 14 bases unmatched. CDR1 and CDR2 from the germline V gene are DFQATT and SNEGSKA (reference sequence). CDR3 length: 15 amino acids. The CDR3 loop reads CSAATTGEIVDEQFF. The CDR3 DNA sequence: TGCAGTGCTGCCACGACAGGGGAAATCGTCGATGAGCAGTTCTTC.

Turning to this clonotype: This may stem from a read error, because a much larger clone lies one nucleotide away. The chain links TRBV9 to TRBJ2-1; maybe TRBD2 (6 bases). Germline V gene sequence: CDR1 SGDLS, CDR2 YYNGEE. There are 16 residues in the CDR3. The V gene lost 3 bases and the J gene lost 5 bases, with 18 bases spanning the gap. The CDR3 loop reads CASSDEWQWGDNEQFF. The DNA for the CDR3 is TGTGCCAGCAGCGACGAATGGCAGTGGGGGGACAATGAGCAGTTCTTC.

This clonotype was seen many times. The rearrangement uses TRBV7-9 and TRBJ2-3; 7 bases align to TRBD2. V was clipped by 4 bases and J by 4 bases; unmatched bases: 11. CDR1 is SEHNR, CDR2 FQNEAQ, per germline (reference sequence). The CDR3 contains 16 residues. CDR3 coding DNA: TGTGCCAGCAGCTCCCGGGAGGCGGGGTTGTCAGATACGCAGTATTTT. It yields the protein CASSSREAGLSDTQYF.

This clonotype occurred many times. The chain joins TRBV7-9 to TRBJ2-7, with D perhaps TRBD1 or TRBD2 (5 bases each). The CDR3 covers 12 residues. V shed 7 bases and J shed 7 bases, with 14 bases lying between them. Per germline, CDR1 SEHNR and CDR2 FQNEAQ (reference sequence). The CDR3 reads CASIIDGGEQYF. The DNA of the CDR3 is TGTGCCAGCATCATAGATGGGGGAGAGCAGTACTTC.

The rearrangement uses TRBV4-3 and TRBJ2-7, with unresolved D. This CDR3 is built from 13 residues. Looked up from germline, CDR1 is LGHNA and CDR2 is YSLEER. The germline V and J ends were trimmed by 1 base and 5 bases, with 9 bases remaining between them. For the CDR3, the DNA is TGCGCCAGCAGCCAAGTATGGGTCGACGAGCAGTACTTC. Translated: CASSQVWVDEQYF.

This clonotype came up many times. The V and J genes are TRBV15 and TRBJ2-1; D unclear. The germline V and J ends were trimmed by 0 bases and 6 bases, with 12 bases remaining between them. Germline V gene lookup returns CDR1 LNHNV and CDR2 YYDKDF (reference sequence). CDR3 length equals 15 residues. CDR3 coding DNA: TGTGCCACCAGCAGAGATTTAGGACCTTCCAATGAGCAGTTCTTC. This sequence encodes CATSRDLGPSNEQFF.

This clonotype was counted only a few times. This chain links TRBV6-2 or TRBV6-3 with TRBJ2-1; possibly TRBD1 for D (6 bases). This CDR3 region has 16 residues. V lost 7 bases to trimming and J lost 4 bases, with 20 bases between them. The V gene's germline CDR1 is MNHEY and CDR2 SVGEGT. The CDR3 nucleotides read TGTGCCAGCACCTTTACCGGGCAGGGGATTTACAATGAGCAGTTCTTC. Its protein is CASTFTGQGIYNEQFF.

V is TRBV29-1 and J is TRBJ1-1, with 7 bases fitting TRBD1. Trimming took 8 bases from V and 5 from J; bases not matched to a gene: 8. Germline V gene data show CDR1 as SQVTM and CDR2 as ANQGSEA. The CDR3 runs 12 residues. In DNA, the CDR3 is TGCAGCACAGACAGGGTGAGGACTGAAGCTTTCTTT. Protein: CSTDRVRTEAFF. The entire variable domain, with the rest obtained from reference TRBV29-1 and TRBJ1-1, is as follows: SAVISQKPSRDICQRGTSLTIQCQVDSQVTMMFWYRQQPGQSLTLIATANQGSEATYESGFVIDKFPISRPNLTFSTLTVSNMSPEDSSIYLCSTDRVRTEAFFGQGTRLTVV.

This clonotype was seen many times. This chain joins TRBV7-3 and TRBJ1-2; 8 bases match TRBD1. Germline CDR1 and CDR2: SGHTA and FQGTGA. V was pared by 7 bases and J by 2 bases, with 6 bases of the junction left unmatched. The CDR3 contains 14 residues. For the CDR3, the DNA is TGTGCCAGCAACACAGGGGGTAGGAACTATGGCTACACCTTC. As protein: CASNTGGRNYGYTF.

CDR3 bases: TGTGCCAGCAGTCCCGGGACCGAGGGTCTCTATGGCTACACCTTC. Translating it yields CASSPGTEGLYGYTF. The chain combines TRBV25-1 with TRBJ1-2, with a possible D match to TRBD1 (5 bases). The CDR3 has 15 residues. Per germline, CDR1 MGHDK and CDR2 SYGVNS. Trimming removed 5 bases from V and 4 bases from J, with 17 bases in between.

This clonotype was found many times. The genes are TRBV20-1 and TRBJ2-7; tentatively, D is TRBD1 (6 bases). V lost 3 bases and J 0 bases, leaving 12 bases between the germline ends. Per the germline V gene, CDR1 is DFQATT and CDR2 is SNEGSKA (reference sequence). This CDR3 contains 14 residues. CDR3 sequence (DNA): TGCAGTGCTAGGACAGGAGAAAACTCCTACGAGCAGTACTTC. Translated, it gives CSARTGENSYEQYF.

This clonotype showed up many times. The rearrangement links TRBV10-3 to TRBJ2-2; the D gene could be TRBD1 or TRBD2 (6 bases each). The CDR3 extends over 14 amino acids. Trimming took off 8 bases at V and 1 base at J, with 11 bases between the two ends. Germline V lookup: CDR1 ENHRY, CDR2 SYGVKD. In DNA form, the CDR3 reads TGTGCCATCTTGGGGGGCCAGAACACCGGGGAGCTGTTTTTT. Protein sequence: CAILGGQNTGELFF.

As to this clonotype: One end of the junction is discordant with germline, which a read error may explain. The chain uses TRBV19 and TRBJ2-5; maybe TRBD2 (5 bases). The V gene's germline CDR1 is LNHDA and CDR2 SQIVND (reference sequence). This CDR3 is 13 amino acids long. The CDR3 sequence: CASSIGGFETRYF. The CDR3 DNA sequence: TGTGCCAGTAGTATAGGAGGGTTTGAGACCCGGTACTTC. Combining the CDR3 with reference TRBV19 and TRBJ2-5 gives the whole variable domain DGGITQSPKYLFRKEGQNVTLSCEQNLNHDAMYWYRQDPGQGLRLIYYSQIVNDFQKGDIAEGYSVSREKKESFPLTVTSAQKNPTAFYLCASSIGGFETRYFGPGTRLLVL.